The 11 T cell receptor beta chains given below trace back to one sample, sequenced in a study of radiotherapy plus CTLA-4 blockade in lung cancer. The method was immunoSEQ multiplex PCR; TCRdb's version includes in-frame clones alone and lacks a portion of them. The sample yields approximately 76,000 clones, around 79% seen once. Material: peripheral blood, obtained from a patient treated with radiotherapy plus ipilimumab. The receptors stem from a human donor with non-small cell lung cancer who had a partial response to radiotherapy plus ipilimumab. Some clones in this sample may be carry-over from other donors' samples.

The chain carries TRBV5-1 and TRBJ2-2, with 9 bases matching TRBD2. CDR3 length: 16 residues. Germline lookup yields CDR1 SGHRS and CDR2 YFSETQ. The ends lost 5 bases at V and 0 bases at J; junction bases unmatched: 5. DNA of the CDR3: TGCGCCAGCAGTCACGCGGGGGGGCCGAACACCGGGGAGCTGTTTTTT. Its protein product is CASSHAGGPNTGELFF.

In this sample, this clone turned up once. V usage is TRBV2 and J usage is TRBJ2-5, with D unclear. CDR3 length: 14 residues. Germline assignment: CDR1 SNHLY and CDR2 FYNNEI. V gave up 8 bases and J gave up 2 bases, with 15 bases separating them. The CDR3 bases are TGTGCCAGCGGCTTAGAGGCCCAGCAAGAGACCCAGTACTTC. This sequence encodes CASGLEAQQETQYF.

The genes are TRBV27 and TRBJ1-4; 7 bases align to TRBD1. V lost 8 bases, J lost 6 bases, and 15 bases stayed unmatched. CDR3 length: 16 amino acids. Germline V lookup: CDR1 MNHEY, CDR2 SMNVEV (reference sequence). CDR3 loop: CASGVERTGLDEKLFF. CDR3 nucleotide sequence: TGTGCCAGCGGAGTTGAACGGACAGGATTGGATGAAAAACTGTTTTTT.

The chain recombines TRBV27 with TRBJ1-2; TRBD1 is a possible D gene (6 bases). The CDR3 loop spans 12 amino acids. Germline CDR1 and CDR2: MNHEY and SMNVEV (reference sequence). V was clipped by 6 bases and J by 13 bases, with 18 bases between them. The CDR3 loop reads CASRTIQGPLTF. Written as DNA, the CDR3 is TGTGCCAGCAGGACGATACAGGGCCCTCTCACCTTC.

J is TRBJ2-1 and V is TRBV9; D may be TRBD2 (6 bases). There are 13 residues in the CDR3. Germline V gives CDR1 SGDLS, CDR2 YYNGEE. V lost 4 bases and J lost 9, with 14 bases in between. CDR3 nucleotides: TGTGCCAGCAGCTCCGTAGGAGGGTCTGAGCAGTTCTTC. Residues: CASSSVGGSEQFF.

The chain joins TRBV2 to TRBJ2-1; tentatively, D is TRBD2 (5 bases). This CDR3 has 15 residues. From germline, CDR1 is SNHLY and CDR2 FYNNEI. The V gene lost 4 bases and the J gene lost 0 bases, with 10 bases spanning the gap. CDR3 amino acids: CASSVEVGSYNEQFF. The CDR3 DNA follows: TGTGCCAGCAGTGTGGAGGTAGGCTCCTACAATGAGCAGTTCTTC.

The DNA for the CDR3 is TGTGCCAGCAGTGTCTCGCAGGGGAATCAGCCCCAGCATTTT. As protein: CASSVSQGNQPQHF. The chain joins TRBV6-6 to TRBJ1-5, with a possible D match to TRBD1 (6 bases). The V and J ends lost 5 bases and 4 bases respectively, with 12 bases between them. The CDR3 loop spans 14 amino acids. Per the germline V gene, CDR1 is MNHNY and CDR2 is SVGAGI (reference sequence).

The chain is built from TRBV19 and TRBJ2-3; TRBD2 agrees at 8 bases. The CDR3 is 15 amino acids. CDR1 and CDR2 (germline): LNHDA, SQIVND (reference sequence). Unmatched junction bases numbered 4, after V lost 3 bases and J lost 2 bases. The CDR3 nucleotides read TGTGCCAGTAGTATGGGCGGGGGGCTCACAGATACGCAGTATTTT. Its translation: CASSMGGGLTDTQYF. Full variable domain (outside the CDR3, taken from reference TRBV19 and TRBJ2-3): DGGITQSPKYLFRKEGQNVTLSCEQNLNHDAMYWYRQDPGQGLRLIYYSQIVNDFQKGDIAEGYSVSREKKESFPLTVTSAQKNPTAFYLCASSMGGGLTDTQYFGPGTRLTVL.

This CDR3 is CASSRVQGQETQYF. The CDR3, as DNA: TGTGCCAGCAGTAGGGTACAGGGCCAAGAGACCCAGTACTTC. The chain links TRBV5-4 to TRBJ2-5; possibly TRBD1 for D (6 bases). The CDR3 is 14 residues long. Germline V gene data show CDR1 as SGHNT and CDR2 as YYREEE (reference sequence). Between the trimmed V and J ends, which lost 5 bases and 1 base, there was a span of 12 bases.

Details on this clone: A junction boundary mismatches the germline segment, possibly from a read error. The chain has TRBV18 and TRBJ2-7, with 9 bases that match TRBD2. Germline V CDR1 and CDR2: KGHSH, LQKENI. CDR3 length: 16 amino acids. CDR3 bases: TGTGCCAGCTCACCCCTAGCCGGGACTAGCTCCGACGAGCAGTACTTC. Translating it yields CASSPLAGTSSDEQYF.

The sample holds one count of this clone. The genes are TRBV10-1 and TRBJ2-7; D is unresolved. This CDR3 comprises 14 residues. Germline CDR1 is WNHNN and CDR2 is SYGVQD (reference sequence). Trimming left V 2 bases short and J 4 bases short, with 12 bases between. Written as DNA, the CDR3 is TGCGCCAGCAGTGAGGGAGTGCTCCCTTACGAGCAGTACTTC. Amino acids: CASSEGVLPYEQYF.